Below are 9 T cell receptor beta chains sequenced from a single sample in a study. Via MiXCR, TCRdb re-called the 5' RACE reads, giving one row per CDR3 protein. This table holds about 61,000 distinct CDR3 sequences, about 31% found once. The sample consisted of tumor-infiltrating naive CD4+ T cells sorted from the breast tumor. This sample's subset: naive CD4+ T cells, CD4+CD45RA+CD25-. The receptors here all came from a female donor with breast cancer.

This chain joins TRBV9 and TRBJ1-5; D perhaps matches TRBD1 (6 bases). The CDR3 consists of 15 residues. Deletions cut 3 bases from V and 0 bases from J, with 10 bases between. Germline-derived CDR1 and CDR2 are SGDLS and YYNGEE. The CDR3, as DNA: TGTGCCAGCAGCGAGGGGGTAGATAGCAATCAGCCCCAGCATTTT. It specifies CASSEGVDSNQPQHF.

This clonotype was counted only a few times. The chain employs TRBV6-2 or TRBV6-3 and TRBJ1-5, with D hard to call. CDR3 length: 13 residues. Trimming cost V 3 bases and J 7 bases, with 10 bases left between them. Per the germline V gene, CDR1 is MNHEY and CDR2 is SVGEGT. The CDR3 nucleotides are TGTGCCAGCAGTTATTTGGGTGTACAGCCCCAGCATTTT. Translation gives CASSYLGVQPQHF.

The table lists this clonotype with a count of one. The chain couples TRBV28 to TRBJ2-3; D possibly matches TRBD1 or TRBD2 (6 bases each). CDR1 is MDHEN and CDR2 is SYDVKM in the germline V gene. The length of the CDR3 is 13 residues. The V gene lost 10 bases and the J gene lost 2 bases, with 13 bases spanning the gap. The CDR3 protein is CATTGANTDTQYF. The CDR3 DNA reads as TGTGCCACTACGGGGGCGAACACAGATACGCAGTATTTT.

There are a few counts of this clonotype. The CDR3 nucleotides read TGTGCCAGCAGCCCTCACCGGGGGAGCGGGTACCAAGAGACCCAGTACTTC. It codes for CASSPHRGSGYQETQYF. The V and J genes are TRBV11-2 and TRBJ2-5; the D gene is possibly TRBD2 (6 bases). Deletions cut 5 bases from V and 0 bases from J, with 19 bases between. The germline V gene encodes CDR1 SGHAT and CDR2 FQNNGV. CDR3 size: 17 residues.

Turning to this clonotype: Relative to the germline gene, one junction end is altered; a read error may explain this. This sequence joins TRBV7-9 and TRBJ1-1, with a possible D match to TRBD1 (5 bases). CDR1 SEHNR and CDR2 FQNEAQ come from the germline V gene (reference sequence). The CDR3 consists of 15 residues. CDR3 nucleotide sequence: TGTGCAAGCAGCTTAGCAAGTGGGGCAACGGCTGAAGCTTTCTTT. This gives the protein CASSLASGATAEAFF.

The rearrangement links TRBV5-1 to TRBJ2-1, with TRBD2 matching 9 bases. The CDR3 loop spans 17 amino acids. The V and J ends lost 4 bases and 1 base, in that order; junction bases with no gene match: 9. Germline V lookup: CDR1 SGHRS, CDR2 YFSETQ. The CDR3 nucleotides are TGCGCCAGCAGCAACCAACCTAGCGGGGCATCCTACAATGAGCAGTTCTTC. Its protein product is CASSNQPSGASYNEQFF. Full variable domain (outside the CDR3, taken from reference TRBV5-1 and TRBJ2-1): KAGVTQTPRYLIKTRGQQVTLSCSPISGHRSVSWYQQTPGQGLQFLFEYFSETQRNKGNFPGRFSGRQFSNSRSEMNVSTLELGDSALYLCASSNQPSGASYNEQFFGPGTRLTVL.

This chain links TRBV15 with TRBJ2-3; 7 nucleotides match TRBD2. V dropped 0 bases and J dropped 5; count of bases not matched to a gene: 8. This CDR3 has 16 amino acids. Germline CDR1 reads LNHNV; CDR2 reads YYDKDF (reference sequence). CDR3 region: CATSRDRGSGLDTQYF. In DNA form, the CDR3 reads TGTGCCACCAGCAGAGATCGCGGGAGTGGGTTAGATACGCAGTATTTT.

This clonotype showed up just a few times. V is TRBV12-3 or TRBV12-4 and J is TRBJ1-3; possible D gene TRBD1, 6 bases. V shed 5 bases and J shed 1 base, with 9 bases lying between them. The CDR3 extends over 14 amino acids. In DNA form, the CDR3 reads TGTGCCAGCAGTACCGGGACATCTGGAAACACCATATATTTT. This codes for CASSTGTSGNTIYF.

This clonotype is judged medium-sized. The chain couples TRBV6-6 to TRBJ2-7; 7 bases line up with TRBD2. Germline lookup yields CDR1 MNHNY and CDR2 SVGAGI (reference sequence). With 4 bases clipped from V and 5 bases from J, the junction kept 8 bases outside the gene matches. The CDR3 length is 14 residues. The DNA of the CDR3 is TGTGCCAGCAGTTTGCTCTCGGGGGGTAACGAGCAGTACTTC. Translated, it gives CASSLLSGGNEQYF.